This TCR beta chain was identified in a study of blood T cells in healthy people across ages. Study outcomes and limitations: Donor CMV infection status was unknown, possibly confounding age-related changes in expanded clonotypes.

For the second PCR, which ran for about 6 to 11 cycles, a sample-barcoded 5' primer and a J-beta primer mix were used. Each CDR3 protein gets one entry after TCRdb re-called the 5' RACE reads with MiXCR. The profile covers 1,500,000 or so distinct CDR3 sequences, with roughly 43% appearing a single time and about 4.1% taken by the ten largest. The CDR3 contains 16 residues. V lost 4 bases, J lost 2 bases, and 7 bases stayed unmatched. With regard to this clonotype: What it recognizes is unknown.

This chain joins TRBV12-3 or TRBV12-4 and TRBJ1-5, with TRBD1 matching 8 bases. The source material was blood. The clonotype was recovered from a woman aged 18 to 35 in good health. CDR3 in DNA: TGTGCCAGCAGTTGGGACAGGCCCTCTGGCAATCAGCCCCAGCATTTT. Protein product: CASSWDRPSGNQPQHF.